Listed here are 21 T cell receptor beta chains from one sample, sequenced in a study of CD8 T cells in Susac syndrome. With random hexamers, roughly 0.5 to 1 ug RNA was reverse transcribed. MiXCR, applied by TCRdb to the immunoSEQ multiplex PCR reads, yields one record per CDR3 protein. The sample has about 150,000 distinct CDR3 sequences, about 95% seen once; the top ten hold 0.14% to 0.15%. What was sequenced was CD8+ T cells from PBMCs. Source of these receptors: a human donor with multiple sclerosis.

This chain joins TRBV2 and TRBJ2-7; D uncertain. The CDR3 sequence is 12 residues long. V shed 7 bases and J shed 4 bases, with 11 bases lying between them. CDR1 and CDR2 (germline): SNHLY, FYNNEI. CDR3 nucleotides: TGTGCCAGCAACGCAGAGAGATACGAGCAGTACGTC. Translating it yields CASNAERYEQYV.

The CDR3 sequence is CASSYSSGHYEQYV. CDR3 DNA: TGTGCCAGCAGTTACTCTTCGGGGCACTACGAGCAGTACGTC. V and J are TRBV6-5 and TRBJ2-7; D could derive from TRBD1 or TRBD2 (5 bases each). CDR3 length: 14 residues. V gave up 0 bases and J gave up 3 bases, with 9 bases separating them. Germline CDR1 reads MNHEY; CDR2 reads SVGAGI.

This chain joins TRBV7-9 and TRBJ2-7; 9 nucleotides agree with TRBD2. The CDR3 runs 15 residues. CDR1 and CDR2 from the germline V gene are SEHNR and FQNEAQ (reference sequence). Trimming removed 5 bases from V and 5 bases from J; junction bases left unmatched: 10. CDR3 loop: CASSPWTSEDDEQYF. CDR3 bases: TGTGCCAGCAGCCCCTGGACTAGCGAGGACGACGAGCAGTACTTC.

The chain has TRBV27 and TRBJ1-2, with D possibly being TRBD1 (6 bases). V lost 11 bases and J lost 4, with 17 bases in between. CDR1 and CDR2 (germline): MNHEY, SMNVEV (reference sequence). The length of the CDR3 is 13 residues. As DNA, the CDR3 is TGTGCCCCCGGAGGGGGTCGTCGCTATGGCTACACCTTC. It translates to CAPGGGRRYGYTF.

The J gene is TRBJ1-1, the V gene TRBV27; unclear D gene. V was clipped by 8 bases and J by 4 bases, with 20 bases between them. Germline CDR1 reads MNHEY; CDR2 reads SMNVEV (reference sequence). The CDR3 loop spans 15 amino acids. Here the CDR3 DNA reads TGTGCCAGCGGCCGGCGCCCGGGGTCTCCCACTGAAGCTTTCTTT. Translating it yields CASGRRPGSPTEAFF.

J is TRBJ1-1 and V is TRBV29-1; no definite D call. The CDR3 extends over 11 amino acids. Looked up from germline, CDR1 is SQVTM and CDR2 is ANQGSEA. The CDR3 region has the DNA TGCAGTTCCGTAAGGAACACTGAAGCTTTCTTT. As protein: CSSVRNTEAFF.

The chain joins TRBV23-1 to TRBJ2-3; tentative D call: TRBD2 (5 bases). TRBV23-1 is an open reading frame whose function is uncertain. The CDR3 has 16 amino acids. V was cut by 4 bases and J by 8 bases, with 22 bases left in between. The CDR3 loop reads CASSRPRGLLIGTQYF. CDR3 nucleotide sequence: TGCGCCAGCAGTCGACCCCGAGGGTTGTTGATAGGTACGCAGTATTTT.

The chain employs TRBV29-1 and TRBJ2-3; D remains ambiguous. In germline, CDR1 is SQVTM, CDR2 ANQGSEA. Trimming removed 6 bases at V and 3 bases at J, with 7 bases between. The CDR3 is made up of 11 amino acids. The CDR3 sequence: CSVDRTDTQYF. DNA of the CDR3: TGCAGCGTGGACCGTACAGATACGCAGTATTTT.

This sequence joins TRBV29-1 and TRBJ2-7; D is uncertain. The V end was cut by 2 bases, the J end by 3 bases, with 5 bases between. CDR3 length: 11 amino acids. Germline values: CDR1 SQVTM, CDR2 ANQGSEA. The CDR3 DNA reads TGCAGCGTTGAAAGCAGCTACGAGCAGTACTTC. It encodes CSVESSYEQYF.

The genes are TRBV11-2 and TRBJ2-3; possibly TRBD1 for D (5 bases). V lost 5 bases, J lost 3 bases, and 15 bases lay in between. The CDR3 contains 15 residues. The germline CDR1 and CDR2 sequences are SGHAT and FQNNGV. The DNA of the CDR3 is TGTGCCAGCAGCCCCCCGATGAGGACAACAGATACGCAGTATTTT. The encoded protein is CASSPPMRTTDTQYF.

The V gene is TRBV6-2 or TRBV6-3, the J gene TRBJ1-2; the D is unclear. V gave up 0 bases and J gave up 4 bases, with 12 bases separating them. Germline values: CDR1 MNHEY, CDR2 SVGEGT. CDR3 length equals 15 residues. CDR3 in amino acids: CASSYSTLAPYGYTF. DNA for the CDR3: TGTGCCAGCAGTTACTCGACCCTAGCCCCCTATGGCTACACCTTC.

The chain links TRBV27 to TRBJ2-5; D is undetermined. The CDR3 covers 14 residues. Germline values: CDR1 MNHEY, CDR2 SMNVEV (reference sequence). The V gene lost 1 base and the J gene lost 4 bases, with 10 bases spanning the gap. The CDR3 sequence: CASSLWAGGETQYF. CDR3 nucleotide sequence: TGTGCCAGCAGTTTATGGGCAGGTGGAGAGACCCAGTACTTC.

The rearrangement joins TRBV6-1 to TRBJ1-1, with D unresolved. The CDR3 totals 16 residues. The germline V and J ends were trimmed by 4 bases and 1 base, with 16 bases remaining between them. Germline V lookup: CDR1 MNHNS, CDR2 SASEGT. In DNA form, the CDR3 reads TGTGCCAGCAGTGCAGCGCCAAGGGCAAGGAACACTGAAGCTTTCTTT. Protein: CASSAAPRARNTEAFF.

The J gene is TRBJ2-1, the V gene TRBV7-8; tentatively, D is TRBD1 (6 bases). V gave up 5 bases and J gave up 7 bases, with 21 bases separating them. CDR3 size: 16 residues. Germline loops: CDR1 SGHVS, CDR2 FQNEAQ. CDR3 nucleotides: TGTGCCAGCAGCCGCAGAGGCCGGACAGCGTGGAATGAGCAGTTCTTC. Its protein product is CASSRRGRTAWNEQFF.

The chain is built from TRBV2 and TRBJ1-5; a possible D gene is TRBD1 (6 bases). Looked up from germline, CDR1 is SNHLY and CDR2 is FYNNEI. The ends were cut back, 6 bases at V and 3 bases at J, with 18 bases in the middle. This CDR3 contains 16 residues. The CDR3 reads CASRPEPGHLNQPQHF. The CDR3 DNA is TGTGCCAGCAGACCCGAACCGGGACACCTCAATCAGCCCCAGCATTTT. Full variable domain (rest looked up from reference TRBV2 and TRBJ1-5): EPEVTQTPSHQVTQMGQEVILRCVPISNHLYFYWYRQILGQKVEFLVSFYNNEISEKSEIFDDQFSVERPDGSNFTLKIRSTKLEDSAMYFCASRPEPGHLNQPQHFGDGTRLSIL.

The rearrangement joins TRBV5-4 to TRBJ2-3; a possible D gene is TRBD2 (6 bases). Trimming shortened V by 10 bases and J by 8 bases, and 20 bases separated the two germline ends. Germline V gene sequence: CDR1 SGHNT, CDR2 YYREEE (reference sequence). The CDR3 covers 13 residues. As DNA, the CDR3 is TGTGCCTGTAGCGACTGGGGGGATGGTACGCAGTATTTT. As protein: CACSDWGDGTQYF. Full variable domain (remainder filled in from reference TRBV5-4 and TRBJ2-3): ETGVTQSPTHLIKTRGQQVTLRCSSQSGHNTVSWYQQALGQGPQFIFQYYREEENGRGNFPPRFSGLQFPNYSSELNVNALELDDSALYLCACSDWGDGTQYFGPGTRLTVL.

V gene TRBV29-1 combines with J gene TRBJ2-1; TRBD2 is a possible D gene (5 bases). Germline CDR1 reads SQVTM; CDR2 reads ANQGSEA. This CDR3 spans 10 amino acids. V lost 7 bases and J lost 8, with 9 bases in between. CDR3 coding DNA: TGCAGCGCGAGGGTGGATGAGCAGTTCTTC. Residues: CSARVDEQFF.

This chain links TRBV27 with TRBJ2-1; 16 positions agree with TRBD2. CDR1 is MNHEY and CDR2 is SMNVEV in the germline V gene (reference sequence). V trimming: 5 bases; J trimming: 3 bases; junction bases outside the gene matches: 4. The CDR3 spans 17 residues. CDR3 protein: CASSPGLAGGNYNEQFF. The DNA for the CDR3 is TGTGCCAGCAGTCCGGGACTAGCGGGGGGGAACTACAATGAGCAGTTCTTC.

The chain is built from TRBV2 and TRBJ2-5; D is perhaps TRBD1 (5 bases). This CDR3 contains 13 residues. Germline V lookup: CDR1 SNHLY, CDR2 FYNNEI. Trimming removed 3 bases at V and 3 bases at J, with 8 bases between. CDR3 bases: TGTGCCAGCAGTGATCAGGGTGAAGAGACCCAGTACTTC. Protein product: CASSDQGEETQYF. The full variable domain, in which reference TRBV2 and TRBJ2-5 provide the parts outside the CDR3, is EPEVTQTPSHQVTQMGQEVILRCVPISNHLYFYWYRQILGQKVEFLVSFYNNEISEKSEIFDDQFSVERPDGSNFTLKIRSTKLEDSAMYFCASSDQGEETQYFGPGTRLLVL.

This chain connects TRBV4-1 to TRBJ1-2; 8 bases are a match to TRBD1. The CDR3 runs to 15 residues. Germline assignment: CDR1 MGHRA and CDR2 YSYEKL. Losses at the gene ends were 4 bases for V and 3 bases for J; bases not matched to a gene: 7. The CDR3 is CASSPLTTGDYGYTF. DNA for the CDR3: TGCGCCAGCAGCCCCTTAACGACAGGGGACTATGGCTACACCTTC.

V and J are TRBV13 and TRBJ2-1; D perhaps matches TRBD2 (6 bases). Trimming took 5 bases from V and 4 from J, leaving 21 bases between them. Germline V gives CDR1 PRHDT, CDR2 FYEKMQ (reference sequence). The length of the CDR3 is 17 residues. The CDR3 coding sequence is TGTGCCAGCAGCCCCCTACATGTGGGGGGTCAATACAATGAGCAGTTCTTC. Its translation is CASSPLHVGGQYNEQFF.